The subject of this entry is one T cell receptor (beta chain). Its antigen is not known. TCRdb keeps only in-frame clones here, not all; method: immunoSEQ multiplex PCR. The sample holds over 250,000 clones, 80% to 90% seen once. These data originate in a study of cytomegalovirus exposure and HLA in healthy donors. V dropped 5 bases and J dropped 2 bases, with 17 bases sitting between them. The CDR3 totals 16 residues. Germline values: CDR1 SGHVS, CDR2 FQNEAQ. Study-level findings and limits: Reports described diagnosis of cytomegalovirus status by the classifier as highly specific and sensitive. Most observed TCR sequences were rare, whereas some public TCRs were detected in many donors.

The donors were members of the roughly 130-subject validation cohort (separate from the approximately 670-subject first cohort). The specimen sequenced was PBMCs. This TCR derives from a woman younger than 35 in good health and CMV-seronegative. The rearrangement links TRBV7-8 to TRBJ2-3; perhaps TRBD1 as D (5 bases). CDR3 sequence: CASSAAWGSYTDTQYF. Written as DNA, the CDR3 is TGTGCCAGCAGCGCCGCGTGGGGCAGTTACACAGATACGCAGTATTTT. Full variable domain (remainder filled in from reference TRBV7-8 and TRBJ2-3): GAGVSQSPRYKVAKRGQDVALRCDPISGHVSLFWYQQALGQGPEFLTYFQNEAQLDKSGLPSDRFFAERPEGSVSTLKIQRTQQEDSAVYLCASSAAWGSYTDTQYFGPGTRLTVL.